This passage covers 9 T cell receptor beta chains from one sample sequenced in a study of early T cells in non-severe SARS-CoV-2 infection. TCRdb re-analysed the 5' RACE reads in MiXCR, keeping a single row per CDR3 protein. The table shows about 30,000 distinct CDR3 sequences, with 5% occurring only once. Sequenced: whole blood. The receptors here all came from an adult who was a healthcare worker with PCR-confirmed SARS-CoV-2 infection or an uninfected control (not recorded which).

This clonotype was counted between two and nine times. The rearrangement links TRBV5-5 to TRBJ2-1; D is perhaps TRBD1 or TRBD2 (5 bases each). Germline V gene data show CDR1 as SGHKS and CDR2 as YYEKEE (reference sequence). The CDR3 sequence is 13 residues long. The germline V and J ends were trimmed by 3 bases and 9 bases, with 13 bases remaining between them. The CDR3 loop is CASSSTFGGEQFF. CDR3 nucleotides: TGTGCCAGCAGCTCCACTTTTGGGGGTGAGCAGTTCTTC.

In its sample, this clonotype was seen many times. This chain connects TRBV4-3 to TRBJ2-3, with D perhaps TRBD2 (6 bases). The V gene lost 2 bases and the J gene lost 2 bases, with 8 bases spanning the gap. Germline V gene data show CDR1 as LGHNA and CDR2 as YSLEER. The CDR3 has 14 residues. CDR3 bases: TGCGCCAGCAGCCAACGGGAGATCACAGATACGCAGTATTTT. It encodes CASSQREITDTQYF.

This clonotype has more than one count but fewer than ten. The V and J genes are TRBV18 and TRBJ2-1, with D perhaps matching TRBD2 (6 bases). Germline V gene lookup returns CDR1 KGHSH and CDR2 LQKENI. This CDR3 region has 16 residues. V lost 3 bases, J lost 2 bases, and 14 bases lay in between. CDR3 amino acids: CASSPLAGTAYNEQFF. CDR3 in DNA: TGTGCCAGCTCACCCTTAGCTGGGACTGCCTACAATGAGCAGTTCTTC.

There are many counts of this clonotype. CDR3 in DNA: TGTGCCAGTAGTATAATTTTTGGCCTCTTATTGCGCTCTGGGGCCAACGTCCTGACTTTC. It yields the protein CASSIIFGLLLRSGANVLTF. The V gene is TRBV19, the J gene TRBJ2-6; D gene ambiguous. Trimming took off 2 bases at V and 0 bases at J, with 20 bases between the two ends. Germline lookup yields CDR1 LNHDA and CDR2 SQIVND (reference sequence). The CDR3 has 20 residues. Drawing the rest from reference TRBV19 and TRBJ2-6, the complete variable domain is DGGITQSPKYLFRKEGQNVTLSCEQNLNHDAMYWYRQDPGQGLRLIYYSQIVNDFQKGDIAEGYSVSREKKESFPLTVTSAQKNPTAFYLCASSIIFGLLLRSGANVLTFGAGSRLTVL.

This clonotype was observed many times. CDR3 DNA: TGCAGTGCTCAGGGCCCAGGGACCCAGTACTTC. Encoded protein: CSAQGPGTQYF. The J gene is TRBJ2-5, the V gene TRBV20-1, with D possibly TRBD1 on 5 matching bases. The germline gives CDR1 DFQATT, CDR2 SNEGSKA (reference sequence). Trimming left V 5 bases short and J 7 bases short, with 11 bases between. This CDR3 spans 11 amino acids.

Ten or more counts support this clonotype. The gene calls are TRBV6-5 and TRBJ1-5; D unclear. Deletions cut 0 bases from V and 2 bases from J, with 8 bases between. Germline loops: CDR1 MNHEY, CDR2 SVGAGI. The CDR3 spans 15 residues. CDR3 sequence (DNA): TGTGCCAGCAGTTACTCTGGTGGGGGCAATCAGCCCCAGCATTTT. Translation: CASSYSGGGNQPQHF.

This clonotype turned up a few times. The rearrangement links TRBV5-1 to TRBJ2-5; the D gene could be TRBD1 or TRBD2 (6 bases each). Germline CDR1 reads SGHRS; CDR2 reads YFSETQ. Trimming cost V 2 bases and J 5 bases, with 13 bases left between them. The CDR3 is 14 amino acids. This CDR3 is CASSFDGGQETQYF. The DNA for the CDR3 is TGCGCCAGCAGCTTTGATGGGGGGCAGGAGACCCAGTACTTC.

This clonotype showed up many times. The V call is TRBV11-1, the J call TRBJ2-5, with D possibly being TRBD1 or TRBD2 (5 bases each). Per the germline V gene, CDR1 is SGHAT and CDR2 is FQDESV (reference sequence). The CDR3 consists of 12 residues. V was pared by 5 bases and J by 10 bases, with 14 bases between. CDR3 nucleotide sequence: TGTGCCAGCAGCCCTGGGGACCCGGTCCAGTACTTC. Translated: CASSPGDPVQYF.

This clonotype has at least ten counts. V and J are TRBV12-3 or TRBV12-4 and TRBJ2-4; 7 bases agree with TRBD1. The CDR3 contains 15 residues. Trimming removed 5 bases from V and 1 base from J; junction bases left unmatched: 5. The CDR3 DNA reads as TGTGCCAGCAGTCCAGCGACAGGGGCCAAAAACATTCAGTACTTC. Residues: CASSPATGAKNIQYF.